A selection of T cell receptor beta chains follows, all from one sample in a study of blood T cell repertoires in COVID-19. Some clones are missing from TCRdb's copy, which holds only in-frame ones; the method was immunoSEQ multiplex PCR. The data contain more than 95,000 clones, roughly nine tenths of them singletons. The sequencing input was peripheral blood. The receptor source for this set is a man between 60 and 70 years old with acute or convalescent COVID-19. CDR3s include the opening cysteine and the closing phenylalanine or tryptophan. A D gene is named only where the DNA matches it firmly. Clone size is not always given. Where it is, it says once, few, many or a class for expanded clones.

d_gene	j_gene	abundance	v_gene	CDR3nt	CDR3aa
.	TRBJ2-7	.	TRBV20-1	TGCAGTGCTAGTACGGGGGTGAAGGTAGTGAACGAGCAGTACTTC	CSASTGVKVVNEQYF
TRBD2	TRBJ2-1	.	TRBV12-3/TRBV12-4	TGTGCCAGCAGTTCATGGAGCGGGGGTGAGCAGTTCTTC	CASSSWSGGEQFF
.	TRBJ1-2	once	TRBV5-6	TGTGCCAGCAGCTCTAGGGGGTACCGGCAGGGAGGCTACACCTTC	CASSSRGYRQGGYTF
TRBD1	TRBJ1-6	.	TRBV5-8	TGTGCCAGCAGTCTTGGACAGGGGAGTTCACCCCTCCACTTT	CASSLGQGSSPLHF
.	TRBJ1-2	.	TRBV5-1	TGCGCCAGCAGCTCGGTCTCAGGGGTGGCGGATGGCTACACCTTC	CASSSVSGVADGYTF
.	TRBJ2-2	.	TRBV5-1	TGCGCCAGCAGCCCACACCCCGCATCCCGGGGCACCGGGGAGCTGTTTTTT	CASSPHPASRGTGELFF
.	TRBJ1-3	.	TRBV2	TGTGCCTTAGGGGGGGCGAAGGCTGGAAACACCATATATTTT	CALGGAKAGNTIYF
TRBD2	TRBJ2-1	.	TRBV5-4	TGTGCCAGCAGCCCATCCAGCGGGGGGGCCTATAAGCAGTTCTTC	CASSPSSGGAYKQFF
TRBD1	TRBJ1-2	.	TRBV15	TGTGCCACCAGCCCGGACAGGAATTATGGCTACACCTTC	CATSPDRNYGYTF
.	TRBJ1-5	.	TRBV5-1	TGCGCCAGCAGCTTGGCTGCAGATCAGCCCCAGCATTTT	CASSLAADQPQHF
.	TRBJ1-1	.	TRBV4-1	TGCGCCAGCAGCCAAGTTACAGAGAAAAACACTGAAGCTTTCTTT	CASSQVTEKNTEAFF
TRBD1	TRBJ1-2	.	TRBV19	TGTGCCAGTAGTGGAAGACAGGGTTACTCCGGCTATGGCTACACCTTC	CASSGRQGYSGYGYTF
.	TRBJ1-3	.	TRBV6-6	TGTGCCAGCAGTTACTCCGGGAGGGGAAACACCATATATTTT	CASSYSGRGNTIYF
.	TRBJ1-1	.	TRBV10-2	TGCGCCAGCAGTGATATCCCGGGCACTGAAGCTTTCTTT	CASSDIPGTEAFF
.	TRBJ1-4	few	TRBV2	TGTGCCAGCAGTGCGAATCCTCTACGCGGTGAAAAACTGTTTTTT	CASSANPLRGEKLFF
.	TRBJ1-3	.	TRBV3-1/TRBV3-2	TGTGCCAGCAGCCACTTAGAGACAGGCCCAGGAAACACCATATATTTT	CASSHLETGPGNTIYF
TRBD1	TRBJ2-7	.	TRBV11-2	TGTGCCAGCAGCCCAAGGGGGGTGACAGGGGCCTACGAGCAGTACTTC	CASSPRGVTGAYEQYF
.	TRBJ1-4	.	TRBV10-3	TGTGCCATCAGTTCGACGGGGGGGAATGAAAAACTGTTTTTT	CAISSTGGNEKLFF
.	TRBJ2-1	.	TRBV5-1	TGCGCCAGCAGCTTAACAGAATATGAGCAGTTCTTC	CASSLTEYEQFF
.	TRBJ1-6	.	TRBV6-4	TGTGCCAGTAGGGGAGGATTTACGAATTCACCCCTCCACTTT	CASRGGFTNSPLHF
TRBD1	TRBJ1-2	.	TRBV5-6	TGTGCCAGCACCTCCGGACAGGGTAATAACTATGGCTACACCTTC	CASTSGQGNNYGYTF
.	TRBJ1-3	.	TRBV21-1	TGTGCCAGCAGCCGTGGGGGGGGCCTCACCCCTGGAAACACCATATATTTT	CASSRGGGLTPGNTIYF
.	TRBJ1-5	few	TRBV2	TGTGCCAGCCAACTTACGGGTCAGCCCCAGCATTTT	CASQLTGQPQHF
TRBD1	TRBJ1-1	.	TRBV30	TGTGCCTGGAGCCTGGACAGGGGCGGCACTGAAGCTTTCTTT	CAWSLDRGGTEAFF
TRBD2	TRBJ2-6	.	TRBV7-9	TGTGCCAGCCCAATTTTTGGGGGGGACGCTAGCTCTGGGGCCAACGTCCTGACTTTC	CASPIFGGDASSGANVLTF
TRBD1	TRBJ2-3	.	TRBV5-6	TGTGCCAGCAGCTTGGCCGGGACAGGAAGCACCGATACGCAGTATTTT	CASSLAGTGSTDTQYF
TRBD1	TRBJ1-5	.	TRBV19	TGTGCCAGTCGGACAGGGGGTGGGCAGCCCCAGCATTTT	CASRTGGGQPQHF